The 9 T cell receptor beta chains listed next were all sequenced from one sample in a study of cytomegalovirus exposure and HLA in healthy donors. It was with 60 Vbeta and 13 Jbeta primers that the PCR ran. Clones were sequenced by immunoSEQ multiplex PCR, and TCRdb holds only the in-frame ones, with some missing. Recorded for this sample: about 170,000 clones. Material: PBMCs. The receptor set was obtained from an older woman in good health and CMV-seronegative.

The chain uses TRBV30 and TRBJ2-3, with D unclear. CDR1 and CDR2 (germline): GTSNPN, SVGIG (reference sequence). The CDR3 contains 12 residues. Trimming pared 4 bases from V and 3 bases from J, leaving 8 bases between. CDR3 protein: CAWTFRTDTQYF. CDR3 in DNA: TGTGCCTGGACTTTCAGGACAGATACGCAGTATTTT.

The chain recombines TRBV4-3 with TRBJ2-5; D might be TRBD1 (6 bases). This CDR3 comprises 15 residues. CDR1 is LGHNA and CDR2 is YSLEER in the germline V gene. V dropped 2 bases and J dropped 7 bases, with 17 bases sitting between them. CDR3 in DNA: TGCGCCAGCAGCCAAAATCCGGACAGCTATCTGACCCAGTACTTC. The encoded protein is CASSQNPDSYLTQYF.

The chain is built from TRBV29-1 and TRBJ2-4, with 13 bases matching TRBD2. Looked up from germline, CDR1 is SQVTM and CDR2 is ANQGSEA. The CDR3 runs 15 residues. The ends lost 7 bases at V and 7 bases at J; junction bases unmatched: 10. CDR3 bases: TGCAGCGCGGCCCCAACGACTAGCGGGAGGAACATTCAGTACTTC. This sequence encodes CSAAPTTSGRNIQYF.

The V call is TRBV6-5, the J call TRBJ2-2, with D possibly matching TRBD2 (7 bases). From germline, CDR1 is MNHEY and CDR2 SVGAGI. The V gene lost 10 bases and the J gene lost 7 bases, with 16 bases spanning the gap. The CDR3 loop spans 13 amino acids. CDR3 nucleotide sequence: TGTGCCACCACAGGGAGGGTCGGCGGGGAGCTGTTTTTT. This sequence encodes CATTGRVGGELFF.

The chain uses TRBV5-1 and TRBJ1-4; 7 positions agree with TRBD1. J was trimmed by 15 bases and V by 1 base; bases with no gene match: 9. CDR1 is SGHRS, CDR2 YFSETQ, per germline. The CDR3 runs 13 residues. This chain's CDR3 is CASSLIDRDPLFF. The CDR3, as DNA: TGCGCCAGCAGCTTGATCGACAGGGATCCGTTGTTTTTT.

This rearrangement joins TRBV7-3 to TRBJ2-1; TRBD1 might be the D (5 bases). This CDR3 region has 12 residues. Per the germline V gene, CDR1 is SGHTA and CDR2 is FQGTGA. V was clipped by 1 base and J by 9 bases, with 7 bases between them. CDR3 amino acids: CASSLIDSEQFF. In nucleotides, the CDR3 is TGTGCCAGCAGCTTAATCGACAGTGAGCAGTTCTTC.

V gene TRBV7-2 combines with J gene TRBJ1-6, with 9 bases lining up with TRBD1. There are 18 residues in the CDR3. Germline CDR1 SGHTA, CDR2 FQGNSA. Trimming cost V 0 bases and J 1 base; bases outside gene matches: 4. The CDR3 loop reads CASSLAKDRGSYNSPLHF. For the CDR3, the DNA is TGTGCCAGCAGCTTAGCGAAGGACAGGGGATCCTATAATTCACCCCTCCACTTT.

The chain recombines TRBV15 with TRBJ1-4, with 7 positions matching TRBD1. Trimming at V came to 1 base and at J to 7 bases, leaving 6 bases not matched to a gene. The germline CDR1 and CDR2 sequences are LNHNV and YYDKDF (reference sequence). The CDR3 consists of 15 residues. This CDR3 reads CATSRVGAGGEKLFF. The CDR3 bases are TGTGCCACCAGCAGAGTCGGGGCAGGGGGTGAAAAACTGTTTTTT.

This chain uses TRBV5-4 with TRBJ2-3; possibly TRBD2 for D (6 bases). The V end was cut by 4 bases, the J end by 4 bases, with 13 bases between. The CDR3 is 14 amino acids. Germline V gene data show CDR1 as SGHNT and CDR2 as YYREEE (reference sequence). CDR3 in DNA: TGTGCCAGCAGCCCTGGGACTCTACCAGATACGCAGTATTTT. Its translation is CASSPGTLPDTQYF. Combining the CDR3 with reference TRBV5-4 and TRBJ2-3 gives the whole variable domain ETGVTQSPTHLIKTRGQQVTLRCSSQSGHNTVSWYQQALGQGPQFIFQYYREEENGRGNFPPRFSGLQFPNYSSELNVNALELDDSALYLCASSPGTLPDTQYFGPGTRLTVL.